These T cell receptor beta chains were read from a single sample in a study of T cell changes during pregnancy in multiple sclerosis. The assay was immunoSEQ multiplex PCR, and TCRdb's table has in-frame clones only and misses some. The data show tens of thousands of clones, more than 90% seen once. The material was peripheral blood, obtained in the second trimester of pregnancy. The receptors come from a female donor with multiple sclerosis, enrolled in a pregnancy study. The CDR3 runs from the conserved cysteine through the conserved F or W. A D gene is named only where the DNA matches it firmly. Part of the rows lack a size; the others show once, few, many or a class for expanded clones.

TGTGCCAGCAGTGAGCGGGAGAACAATGAGCAGTTCTTC,CASSERENNEQFF,few,13,TRBD2,TRBV6-1,TRBJ2-1
TGTGCCAGCACCCCTGGGCAGACCCAGTACTTC,CASTPGQTQYF,NA,11,NA,TRBV11-2,TRBJ2-5
TGTGCCAGCAGCCCGGGCGACAGGGTTGGCGATCAGCCCCAGCATTTT,CASSPGDRVGDQPQHF,NA,16,TRBD1,TRBV2,TRBJ1-5
TGTGCATGCGGGGGCAACTACGAGCAGTACTTC,CACGGNYEQYF,NA,11,NA,TRBV7-9,TRBJ2-7
TGTGCCTGGAGTGTGGGACTAGCGGGGTTCTACGAGCAGTACTTC,CAWSVGLAGFYEQYF,NA,15,TRBD2,TRBV30,TRBJ2-7
TGTGCCAGCAGCCAACAGGGGAGCACAGATACGCAGTATTTT,CASSQQGSTDTQYF,NA,14,TRBD1,TRBV7-6,TRBJ2-3
TGTGCCACCAGCAGAGTGGCGAACACTGAAGCTTTCTTT,CATSRVANTEAFF,NA,13,NA,TRBV15,TRBJ1-1
TGTGCCAGCAGCCAAACTAAACAGGGGAGAGAGACCCAGTACTTC,CASSQTKQGRETQYF,NA,15,TRBD1,TRBV5-6,TRBJ2-5
TGCAGCGTTGAAGGAGGGGGCTCTTGGGAGACCCAGTACTTC,CSVEGGGSWETQYF,once,14,TRBD1,TRBV29-1,TRBJ2-5
TGTGCCTGGAGTGTACCGGGTACAACAGATACGCAGTATTTT,CAWSVPGTTDTQYF,NA,14,NA,TRBV30,TRBJ2-3
TGCAGCGTTGAAGATCGCTTCCGGTTTAGCGAGCAGTACTTC,CSVEDRFRFSEQYF,NA,14,NA,TRBV29-1,TRBJ2-7
TGTGCCAGTAGTATCCGGGTGGCGGCTGGGGCCAACGTCCTGACTTTC,CASSIRVAAGANVLTF,once,16,NA,TRBV19,TRBJ2-6
TGTGCCAGTAGTGTCCTTCAGGGAAATGAGCAGTTCTTC,CASSVLQGNEQFF,NA,13,NA,TRBV19,TRBJ2-1
TGTGCCAGCAGTCCAGACAGGACCCCCTACAATGAGCAGTTCTTC,CASSPDRTPYNEQFF,NA,15,NA,TRBV7-6,TRBJ2-1
TGTGCCAGCAGCTTAGCCCATCAGGGGGCAGCTAACTATGGCTACACCTTC,CASSLAHQGAANYGYTF,NA,17,TRBD1,TRBV7-2,TRBJ1-2
TGCAGCGTTTTGTCGGGTAGCGGGAATCAGCCCCAGCATTTT,CSVLSGSGNQPQHF,NA,14,NA,TRBV29-1,TRBJ1-5
TGTGCCAGCTCACCACCAACACGTTCCTTTACCTACGAGCAGTACTTC,CASSPPTRSFTYEQYF,NA,16,NA,TRBV18,TRBJ2-7
TGTGCCAGCAGTTACTCCGGGACAGGGACCGACGAGCAGTACTTC,CASSYSGTGTDEQYF,NA,15,TRBD1,TRBV6-6,TRBJ2-7
TGTGCCAGCAGCAGGGGGGACCTGGTTTCACCCCTCCACTTT,CASSRGDLVSPLHF,NA,14,TRBD1,TRBV25-1,TRBJ1-6
TGTGCCAGCAGGGCCCGCGAGACAGGGGGCGAGCTGTTTTTT,CASRARETGGELFF,NA,14,TRBD1,TRBV2,TRBJ2-2
TGCGCCAGCAGGCTTAAGCGGGAGGGCCTCGGGGGCACCGGGGAGCTGTTTTTT,CASRLKREGLGGTGELFF,NA,18,TRBD2,TRBV5-1,TRBJ2-2
TGTGCCAGCAGCTCTTTCAGGCACACTGAAGCTTTCTTT,CASSSFRHTEAFF,NA,13,NA,TRBV2,TRBJ1-1
TGTGCCAGCAGTAGCGGTGGCCTGGAGGATGGTGGGGAGCAGTTCTTC,CASSSGGLEDGGEQFF,NA,16,NA,TRBV28,TRBJ2-1
TGTGCCAGCAGCCTAAACCGACTAGCGGGGCCCTACAATGAGCAGTTCTTC,CASSLNRLAGPYNEQFF,once,17,TRBD2,TRBV13,TRBJ2-1
TGTGCCAGCAGCTTGACAGGGATCGCAGATACGCAGTATTTT,CASSLTGIADTQYF,NA,14,NA,TRBV5-5,TRBJ2-3
TGTGCCAGTAGGGGGACAGGGCGTTTTGGTTCGGATGGCTACACCTTC,CASRGTGRFGSDGYTF,NA,16,TRBD1,TRBV19,TRBJ1-2
TGTGCCAGCAGCTTGGCCGGGGGGACGTCCATGAACACTGAAGCTTTCTTT,CASSLAGGTSMNTEAFF,NA,17,NA,TRBV5-6,TRBJ1-1
TGTGCCAGTAGTTGGACAGGGCTCACTGAAGCTTTCTTT,CASSWTGLTEAFF,NA,13,TRBD1,TRBV19,TRBJ1-1
TGTGCCAGCAGTGAGCGGGAGAAAGATGAGCAGTTCTTC,CASSEREKDEQFF,many,13,TRBD2,TRBV6-4,TRBJ2-1
TGTGCCTGGAGTGTACGGGCAGGGTCTGGAAACACCATATATTTT,CAWSVRAGSGNTIYF,NA,15,NA,TRBV30,TRBJ1-3
TGTGCCAGCAGCTTCGTCCCTTTGAGCAGGTGGCCTCCCCATGAGCAGTTCTTC,CASSFVPLSRWPPHEQFF,NA,18,NA,TRBV11-3,TRBJ2-1
TGTGCCAGTAGTATTTGGTTGGCTGACGGGGAGCTGTTTTTT,CASSIWLADGELFF,NA,14,NA,TRBV19,TRBJ2-2
TGTGCCAGTAGTATAGTCCCAGGCGGGTTTACTGAAGCTTTCTTT,CASSIVPGGFTEAFF,NA,15,NA,TRBV19,TRBJ1-1
TGTGCCAGCAGTCGGGAGTCCGTGGGCTATGGCTACACCTTC,CASSRESVGYGYTF,NA,14,NA,TRBV6-6,TRBJ1-2
TGTGCCAGCAGGCAGGCAGCCGCAACTGAAGCTTTCTTT,CASRQAAATEAFF,NA,13,NA,TRBV6-5,TRBJ1-1
TGCGCCAGCAGCCTGGTGGAGGAACGGCAAGAGACCCAGTACTTC,CASSLVEERQETQYF,NA,15,NA,TRBV5-1,TRBJ2-5
TGTGCCAGCTCGGGTGGAAGCGGGGGAAATGAGCAGTTCTTC,CASSGGSGGNEQFF,NA,14,TRBD2,TRBV18,TRBJ2-1
TGTGCCAGCAGCCTCGGGGGGACCCAGTACTTC,CASSLGGTQYF,NA,11,NA,TRBV6-5,TRBJ2-5